This T cell receptor (beta chain) was sequenced for a study of graft-versus-host responses after intestinal transplantation. For this clone: Its antigen remains unknown. An end of the junction differs from the germline gene, which may be a read error.

The length of the CDR3 is 15 residues. CDR1 is SNHLY and CDR2 is FYNNEI in the germline V gene. Clones were sequenced by immunoSEQ multiplex PCR, and TCRdb holds only the in-frame ones, with some missing. This sample has some 84,000 clones; around 80% occur once, and the top ten carry approximately 0.78%. Source: unstimulated CD4+ T cells sorted from spleen or lymph node cells, taken before intestinal transplant. This TCR came from a human donor who received an intestinal transplant. The rearrangement joins TRBV2 to TRBJ1-2; D gene uncertain. CDR3 residues: CASSQATGLTYGYTF. For the CDR3, the DNA is TGTGCCAGCAGTCAAGCTACCGGTCTAACCTATGGCTACACCTTC.